These 17 T cell receptor beta chains came from one sample sequenced in a study of Ad26.COV2.S vaccination and SARS-CoV-2 variants. Treatment reported: some 20 received Ad26.COV2.S at low or high dose, single or two shots; five or six received placebo; per-sample allocation not given. Sample collection was performed on day 63 after the first vaccine or placebo injection. Some clones are missing from TCRdb's copy, which holds only in-frame ones; the method was immunoSEQ multiplex PCR. The sample lists about 400,000 clones, roughly 90% seen once, with over 1.5% in the top ten. This specimen was peripheral blood, taken in a trial of Ad26.COV2.S vaccine versus placebo. The source of these receptors is a person aged 18 to 59 who received the Ad26.COV2.S COVID-19 vaccine or a placebo.

The chain carries TRBV30 and TRBJ1-6; TRBD1 agrees at 7 bases. Trimming took 5 bases from V and 6 from J; bases not matched to a gene: 4. This CDR3 has 13 amino acids. Germline loops: CDR1 GTSNPN, CDR2 SVGIG (reference sequence). CDR3 sequence: CAWGGQTNSPLHF. CDR3 nucleotide sequence: TGTGCCTGGGGGGGACAGACTAATTCACCCCTCCACTTT.

The V call is TRBV27, the J call TRBJ2-3; a weak D match, TRBD2 (6 bases). Germline CDR1 and CDR2: MNHEY and SMNVEV (reference sequence). The CDR3 totals 15 residues. Trimming pared 6 bases from V and 6 bases from J, leaving 19 bases between. The chain's CDR3 is CASSQTRITLDTQYF. Written as DNA, the CDR3 is TGTGCCAGCAGCCAGACTAGAATAACACTCGATACGCAGTATTTT.

V usage is TRBV5-1 and J usage is TRBJ2-3; 7 positions match TRBD1. This CDR3 has 16 residues. Germline V gives CDR1 SGHRS, CDR2 YFSETQ. Trimming at V came to 4 bases and at J to 0 bases, leaving 8 bases not matched to a gene. CDR3 in DNA: TGCGCCAGCAGCGGGACCAGGGGGATTAGCACAGATACGCAGTATTTT. It translates to CASSGTRGISTDTQYF.

The V gene is TRBV3-1 (or the pseudogene TRBV3-2), the J gene TRBJ2-6; D is possibly TRBD1 (6 bases). The CDR3 length is 16 residues. Trimming removed 10 bases at V and 4 bases at J, with 20 bases between. Germline V CDR1 and CDR2: LGHDT, YNNKEL (reference sequence). The chain's CDR3 is CATSIQGPAGANVLTF. The CDR3, as DNA: TGTGCCACCTCGATACAGGGTCCCGCCGGGGCCAACGTCCTGACTTTC.

This clone was recorded only once. The gene calls are TRBV30 and TRBJ2-5, with a tentative D call TRBD1 (5 bases). This CDR3 comprises 11 residues. V was trimmed by 3 bases and J by 5 bases, leaving 7 bases between them. Germline values: CDR1 GTSNPN, CDR2 SVGIG (reference sequence). The CDR3 spells CAWSDSETQYF. In DNA form, the CDR3 reads TGTGCCTGGAGCGACAGCGAGACCCAGTACTTC.

The chain joins TRBV5-1 to TRBJ1-2, with a weak D call TRBD1 (5 bases). The V gene's germline CDR1 is SGHRS and CDR2 YFSETQ. Deletions cut 3 bases from V and 1 base from J, with 10 bases between. The CDR3 is made up of 14 amino acids. CDR3 residues: CASSSQGSNYGYTF. The CDR3 DNA is TGCGCCAGCAGCTCCCAGGGCAGTAACTATGGCTACACCTTC. Combining the CDR3 with reference TRBV5-1 and TRBJ1-2 gives the whole variable domain KAGVTQTPRYLIKTRGQQVTLSCSPISGHRSVSWYQQTPGQGLQFLFEYFSETQRNKGNFPGRFSGRQFSNSRSEMNVSTLELGDSALYLCASSSQGSNYGYTFGSGTRLTVV.

The rearrangement links TRBV18 to TRBJ1-6, with 9 bases identical to TRBD1. This CDR3 comprises 15 residues. Germline V gene lookup returns CDR1 KGHSH and CDR2 LQKENI. After removal of 3 bases from V and 9 bases from J, the junction contained 6 bases not matched to a gene. CDR3 in DNA: TGTGCCAGCTCACCCGATACAGGGGGCGGTTCACCCCTCCACTTT. This sequence encodes CASSPDTGGGSPLHF. Full variable domain (missing parts from reference TRBV18 and TRBJ1-6): NAGVMQNPRHLVRRRGQEARLRCSPMKGHSHVYWYRQLPEEGLKFMVYLQKENIIDESGMPKERFSAEFPKEGPSILRIQQVVRGDSAAYFCASSPDTGGGSPLHFGNGTRLTVT.

The CDR3 loop is CASRGLTGNYGYTF. CDR3 nucleotide sequence: TGTGCCAGCAGGGGCCTAACAGGGAACTATGGCTACACCTTC. This sequence joins TRBV7-9 and TRBJ1-2; weak D call: TRBD1 (6 bases). The CDR3 is made up of 14 amino acids. CDR1 SEHNR and CDR2 FQNEAQ come from the germline V gene (reference sequence). The V and J ends lost 6 bases and 2 bases respectively, with 13 bases between them.

V and J are TRBV13 and TRBJ2-2; TRBD2 matches 7 bases. The trim removed 0 bases at V and 5 bases at J, leaving 0 bases unmatched. This CDR3 has 14 residues. Germline values: CDR1 PRHDT, CDR2 FYEKMQ (reference sequence). The CDR3 nucleotides read TGTGCCAGCAGCTTAGGCGGGAGGACCGGGGAGCTGTTTTTT. It specifies CASSLGGRTGELFF.

Concerning this clone: Other DNA sequences from this sample encode an identical CDR3 as well. The rearrangement links TRBV5-1 to TRBJ2-3; D unresolved. Trimming took 4 bases from V and 2 from J, leaving 5 bases between them. The germline V gene encodes CDR1 SGHRS and CDR2 YFSETQ. CDR3 length: 12 residues. The DNA for the CDR3 is TGCGCCAGCAGCCCCAACACAGATACGCAGTATTTT. Translating gives CASSPNTDTQYF. Variable domain in full (rest from reference TRBV5-1 and TRBJ2-3): KAGVTQTPRYLIKTRGQQVTLSCSPISGHRSVSWYQQTPGQGLQFLFEYFSETQRNKGNFPGRFSGRQFSNSRSEMNVSTLELGDSALYLCASSPNTDTQYFGPGTRLTVL.

The chain combines TRBV2 with TRBJ2-3; 11 nucleotides align to TRBD2. This CDR3 spans 18 amino acids. Germline loops: CDR1 SNHLY, CDR2 FYNNEI. The V segment lost 2 bases and the J segment 0 bases; nucleotides outside the gene matches: 7. Here the CDR3 DNA reads TGTGCCAGCAGTGAAAGTCTAGCGGGGGGCCTGAGCACAGATACGCAGTATTTT. Its protein is CASSESLAGGLSTDTQYF.

The CDR3 DNA reads as TGTGCCAGCAGTTACTCGCGGTCCGGTTCTATAGCGGGGGTGTACAATGAGCAGTTCTTC. This translates into CASSYSRSGSIAGVYNEQFF. The chain is built from TRBV6-2 or TRBV6-3 and TRBJ2-1; TRBD2 matches 9 bases. V gave up 0 bases and J gave up 4 bases; unmatched junction bases: 16. The CDR3 runs 20 residues. Germline V gene sequence: CDR1 MNHEY, CDR2 SVGEGT.

The rearrangement links TRBV6-2 or TRBV6-3 to TRBJ2-7, with 7 bases identical to TRBD1. The CDR3 has 15 residues. Germline V gene data show CDR1 as MNHEY and CDR2 as SVGEGT. Trimming cost V 6 bases and J 1 base; bases outside gene matches: 9. As DNA, the CDR3 is TGTGCCAGCAGCTCCGGGACAGCCTATTCCTACGAGCAGTACTTC. It is translated as CASSSGTAYSYEQYF.

V is TRBV11-2 and J is TRBJ2-3; D unclear. Trimming shortened V by 1 base and J by 4 bases, and 12 bases separated the two germline ends. From germline, CDR1 is SGHAT and CDR2 FQNNGV. CDR3 length equals 15 residues. This chain's CDR3 is CASSLAFGKADTQYF. For the CDR3, the DNA is TGTGCCAGCAGCTTAGCCTTTGGGAAGGCAGATACGCAGTATTTT.

The chain couples TRBV28 to TRBJ2-2; D possibly corresponds to TRBD2 (5 bases). Germline V CDR1 and CDR2: MDHEN, SYDVKM. Trimming cost V 2 bases and J 6 bases, with 10 bases left between them. This CDR3 spans 14 amino acids. In nucleotides, the CDR3 is TGTGCCAGCAGTTTAGATAGCGTAGCCGGGGAGCTGTTTTTT. Translating it yields CASSLDSVAGELFF.

The chain couples TRBV7-8 to TRBJ2-3, with D perhaps matching TRBD1 (6 bases). The V and J ends lost 1 base and 0 bases respectively, with 20 bases between them. The germline CDR1 and CDR2 sequences are SGHVS and FQNEAQ. The CDR3 has 19 amino acids. The CDR3 nucleotides are TGTGCCAGCAGCTTAGTGGGGGCCGGGTGGGCTACCAGCACAGATACGCAGTATTTT. Protein: CASSLVGAGWATSTDTQYF.

The chain uses TRBV6-2 or TRBV6-3 and TRBJ2-2; 9 bases align to TRBD1. Germline CDR1 is MNHEY and CDR2 is SVGEGT. Trimming removed 6 bases from V and 5 bases from J; junction bases left unmatched: 7. The CDR3 sequence is 15 residues long. The CDR3 DNA sequence: TGTGCCAGCAGCGAACAGGGGGCGCGGACCGGGGAGCTGTTTTTT. It translates to CASSEQGARTGELFF.